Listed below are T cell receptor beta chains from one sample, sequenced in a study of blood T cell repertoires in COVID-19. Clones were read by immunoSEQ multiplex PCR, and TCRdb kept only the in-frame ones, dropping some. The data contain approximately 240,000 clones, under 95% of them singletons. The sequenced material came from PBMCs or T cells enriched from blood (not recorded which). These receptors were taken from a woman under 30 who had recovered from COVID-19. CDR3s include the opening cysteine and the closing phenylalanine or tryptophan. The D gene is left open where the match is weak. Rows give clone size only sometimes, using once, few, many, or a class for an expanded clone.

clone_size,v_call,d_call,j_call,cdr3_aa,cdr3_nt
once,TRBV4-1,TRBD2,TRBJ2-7,CASSQDWASGRTISSYEQYF,TGCGCCAGCAGCCAGGACTGGGCTAGCGGGAGGACAATCAGCTCCTACGAGCAGTACTTC
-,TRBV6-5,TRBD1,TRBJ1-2,CASSPTTGHYGYTF,TGTGCCAGCAGCCCCACGACAGGGCACTATGGCTACACCTTC
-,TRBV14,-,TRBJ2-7,CASSRGGIGYFSYEQYF,TGTGCCAGCAGCCGAGGCGGGATCGGGTATTTTTCCTACGAGCAGTACTTC
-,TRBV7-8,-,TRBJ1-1,CASSPGHQNTEAFF,TGTGCCAGCAGCCCCGGACACCAGAACACTGAAGCTTTCTTT
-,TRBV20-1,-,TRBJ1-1,CSATVSTEAFF,TGCAGTGCTACAGTCAGCACTGAAGCTTTCTTT
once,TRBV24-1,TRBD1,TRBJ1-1,CATSERDRGPTEAFF,TGTGCCACCAGTGAAAGGGACAGGGGGCCCACTGAAGCTTTCTTT
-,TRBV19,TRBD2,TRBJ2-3,CASSATSSSTDTQYF,TGTGCCAGTAGCGCGACTAGCTCTAGCACAGATACGCAGTATTTT
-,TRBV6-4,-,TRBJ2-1,CASSKVGDSLYNEQFF,TGTGCCAGCTCGAAAGTCGGGGATTCCCTTTACAATGAGCAGTTCTTC
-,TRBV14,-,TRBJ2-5,CASSQLTGEETQYF,TGTGCCAGCAGCCAATTAACGGGAGAAGAGACCCAGTACTTC
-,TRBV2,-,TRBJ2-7,CASLWPGTYEQYF,TGTGCCAGCTTATGGCCAGGAACCTACGAGCAGTACTTC
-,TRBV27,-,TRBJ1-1,CASSYGTSNTEAFF,TGTGCCAGCAGTTACGGGACATCGAACACTGAAGCTTTCTTT